This T cell receptor beta chain came from a study of T cells in Graves' hyperthyroidism and ophthalmopathy. Whole-study findings and limits: Classification by a 13 V-J model distinguished ophthalmopathy from stable hyperthyroidism.

PBMCs were obtained from over 8.5 ml fresh peripheral blood. There were TCR beta CDR3 regions amplified from RNA transcripts. The HTBI primer set was used in a first-round RT-PCR of the TCR CDR3. Each CDR3 protein gets one entry after TCRdb re-called the multiplex PCR reads with MiXCR. The table lists around 800,000 distinct CDR3 sequences, 38% of them singletons. The CDR3 loop spans 15 amino acids. Trimming cost V 0 bases and J 10 bases; bases outside gene matches: 4. Germline V lookup: CDR1 MGHRA, CDR2 YSYEKL. Turning to this clonotype: The antigen remains unidentified.

The J gene is TRBJ1-6, the V gene TRBV4-1, with 9 bases identical to TRBD1. The sequence was collected from a man younger than 30 with Graves' hyperthyroidism. Sequencing was performed on blood. The CDR3 DNA follows: TGCGCCAGCAGCCAAGAGACAGGGGGTGGGTCACCCCTCCACTTT. It translates to CASSQETGGGSPLHF.